A single sample gave rise to the 10 T cell receptor beta chains below, sequenced in a study of control samples from healthy donors and cancer patients. Clones were read by immunoSEQ multiplex PCR, and TCRdb kept only the in-frame ones, dropping some. The data contain about 95,000 clones, roughly 80% of them singletons. Sequencing was done on a sample of blood. The source of these receptors is a man aged 30 to 45 in good health.

J is TRBJ1-4 and V is TRBV4-1; 8 nucleotides align to TRBD1. V lost 1 base, J lost 7 bases, and 2 bases stayed unmatched. The germline gives CDR1 MGHRA, CDR2 YSYEKL. The length of the CDR3 is 14 residues. The CDR3, as DNA: TGCGCCAGCAGCCAAGTTACAGGGGGTGAAAAACTGTTTTTT. It yields the protein CASSQVTGGEKLFF.

V is TRBV24-1 and J is TRBJ2-3, with D perhaps matching TRBD1 or TRBD2 (6 bases each). There are 15 residues in the CDR3. Germline CDR1 is KGHDR and CDR2 is SFDVKD. The V and J ends lost 1 base and 1 base respectively, with 8 bases between them. The chain's CDR3 is CATSDFGGGTDTQYF. As DNA, the CDR3 is TGTGCCACCAGTGATTTCGGGGGCGGCACAGATACGCAGTATTTT.

V gene TRBV3-1 (or the pseudogene TRBV3-2) combines with J gene TRBJ2-3; 7 bases agree with TRBD1. The ends lost 5 bases at V and 5 bases at J; junction bases unmatched: 7. This CDR3 has 14 amino acids. CDR1 and CDR2 from the germline V gene are LGHDT and YNNKEL (reference sequence). CDR3 loop: CASSFGTVGDTQYF. Written as DNA, the CDR3 is TGTGCCAGCAGCTTCGGGACAGTCGGAGATACGCAGTATTTT.

The rearrangement joins TRBV24-1 to TRBJ1-5, with no clear D. Germline CDR1 and CDR2: KGHDR and SFDVKD. The V end lost 8 bases, the J end lost 2 bases, and 3 bases lay between the germline ends. There are 11 residues in the CDR3. The CDR3 loop is CATTGNQPQHF. In DNA form, the CDR3 reads TGTGCCACCACCGGCAATCAGCCCCAGCATTTT.

V is TRBV19 and J is TRBJ1-4; TRBD1 aligns across 9 bases. Germline assignment: CDR1 LNHDA and CDR2 SQIVND (reference sequence). The CDR3 sequence is 12 residues long. CDR3 region: CATGTGSEKLFF. The CDR3 DNA sequence: TGTGCAACCGGGACAGGGTCTGAAAAACTGTTTTTT.

The chain couples TRBV12-5 to TRBJ1-4; no definite D call. The V gene's germline CDR1 is LGHNT and CDR2 FRNRAP. V dropped 6 bases and J dropped 5 bases, with 13 bases sitting between them. The CDR3 is made up of 14 amino acids. The CDR3 DNA reads TGTGCTAGTGGCTCGAGAGTGGGGAATGAAAAACTGTTTTTT. Encoded protein: CASGSRVGNEKLFF. The full variable domain, rest sourced from reference TRBV12-5 and TRBJ1-4, is DARVTQTPRHKVTEMGQEVTMRCQPILGHNTVFWYRQTMMQGLELLAYFRNRAPLDDSGMPKDRFSAEMPDATLATLKIQPSEPRDSAVYFCASGSRVGNEKLFFGSGTQLSVL.

CDR3: CASSQEGRDSPLHF. In DNA form, the CDR3 reads TGTGCCAGCAGCCAGGAGGGTCGGGATTCACCCCTCCACTTT. The J gene is TRBJ1-6, the V gene TRBV2; D unresolved. CDR1 and CDR2 from the germline V gene are SNHLY and FYNNEI. This CDR3 spans 14 amino acids. Trimming removed 6 bases from V and 8 bases from J, with 14 bases in between.

V and J are TRBV3-1 (or the pseudogene TRBV3-2) and TRBJ1-3; possibly TRBD1 for D (6 bases). Trimming shortened V by 4 bases and J by 0 bases, and 10 bases separated the two germline ends. CDR3 length equals 15 residues. Germline assignment: CDR1 LGHDT and CDR2 YNNKEL (reference sequence). Written as DNA, the CDR3 is TGTGCCAGCAGCCGCCTACAGGGCTCTGGAAACACCATATATTTT. It specifies CASSRLQGSGNTIYF.

This clone turned up a few times. J is TRBJ2-1 and V is TRBV20-1; D is unresolved. Germline lookup yields CDR1 DFQATT and CDR2 SNEGSKA (reference sequence). The CDR3 runs 11 residues. Between the trimmed V and J ends, which lost 4 bases and 6 bases, there was a span of 7 bases. The CDR3, as DNA: TGCAGTGCTATGCCCCGCAATGAGCAGTTCTTC. Amino acids: CSAMPRNEQFF.

The chain is built from TRBV7-2 and TRBJ2-7; TRBD2 agrees at 7 bases. The J segment lost 5 bases and the V segment lost 5 bases, leaving 15 bases of the junction unmatched. Germline CDR1 is SGHTA and CDR2 is FQGNSA. The CDR3 covers 16 residues. For the CDR3, the DNA is TGTGCCAGCAGCCCCGCCTTAGAGCGGGGACGGAACGAGCAGTACTTC. Amino acid sequence: CASSPALERGRNEQYF.